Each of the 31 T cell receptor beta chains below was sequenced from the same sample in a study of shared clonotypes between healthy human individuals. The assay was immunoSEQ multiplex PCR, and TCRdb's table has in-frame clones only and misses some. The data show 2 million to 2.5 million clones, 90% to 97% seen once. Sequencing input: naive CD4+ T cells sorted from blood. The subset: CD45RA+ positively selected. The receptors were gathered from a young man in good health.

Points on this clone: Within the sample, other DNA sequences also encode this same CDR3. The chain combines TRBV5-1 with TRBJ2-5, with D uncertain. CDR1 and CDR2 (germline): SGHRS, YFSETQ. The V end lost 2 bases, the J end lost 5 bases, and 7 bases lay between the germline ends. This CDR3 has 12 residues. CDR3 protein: CASSFSRETQYF. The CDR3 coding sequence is TGCGCCAGCAGCTTTTCGCGGGAGACCCAGTACTTC.

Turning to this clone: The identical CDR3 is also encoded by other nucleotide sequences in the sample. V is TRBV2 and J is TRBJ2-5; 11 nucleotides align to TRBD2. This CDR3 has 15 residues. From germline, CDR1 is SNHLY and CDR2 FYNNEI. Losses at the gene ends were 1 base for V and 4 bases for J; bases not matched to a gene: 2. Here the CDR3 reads CASSEGLAGGETQYF. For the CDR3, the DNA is TGTGCCAGCAGTGAAGGCCTAGCGGGAGGAGAGACCCAGTACTTC.

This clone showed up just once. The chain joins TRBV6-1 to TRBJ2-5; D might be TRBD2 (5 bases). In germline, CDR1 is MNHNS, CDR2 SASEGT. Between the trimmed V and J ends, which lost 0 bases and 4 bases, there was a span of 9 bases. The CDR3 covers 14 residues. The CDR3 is CASSEARGRETQYF. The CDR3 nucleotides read TGTGCCAGCAGTGAAGCCCGAGGGAGAGAGACCCAGTACTTC.

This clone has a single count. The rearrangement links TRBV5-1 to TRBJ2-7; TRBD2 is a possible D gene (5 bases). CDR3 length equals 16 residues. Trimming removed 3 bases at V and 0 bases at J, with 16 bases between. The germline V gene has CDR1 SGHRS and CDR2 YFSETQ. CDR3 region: CASSSRVKPYSYEQYF. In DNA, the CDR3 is TGCGCCAGCAGCTCGCGGGTGAAACCCTACTCCTACGAGCAGTACTTC.

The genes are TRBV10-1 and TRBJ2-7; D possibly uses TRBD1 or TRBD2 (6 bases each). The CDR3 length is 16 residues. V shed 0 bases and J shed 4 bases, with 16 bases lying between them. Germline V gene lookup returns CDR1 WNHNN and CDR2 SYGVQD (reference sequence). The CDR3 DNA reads TGCGCCAGCAGTGAGTCGATCTCGGGGGCCACTTACGAGCAGTACTTC. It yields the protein CASSESISGATYEQYF.

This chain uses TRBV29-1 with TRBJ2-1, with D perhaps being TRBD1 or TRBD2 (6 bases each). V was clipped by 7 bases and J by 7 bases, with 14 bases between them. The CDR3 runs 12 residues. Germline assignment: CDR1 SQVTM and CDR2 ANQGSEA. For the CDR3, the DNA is TGCAGCGCTGATGGAGGGGGGAATGAGCAGTTCTTC. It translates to CSADGGGNEQFF.

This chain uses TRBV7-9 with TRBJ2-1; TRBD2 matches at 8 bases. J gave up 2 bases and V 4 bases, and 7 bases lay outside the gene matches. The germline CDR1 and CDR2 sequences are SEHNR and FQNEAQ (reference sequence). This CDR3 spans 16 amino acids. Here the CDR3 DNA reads TGTGCCAGCAGCTCCCTAACTAGCGGAACCTACAATGAGCAGTTCTTC. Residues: CASSSLTSGTYNEQFF.

The CDR3 loop is CASSLGGIDTDTQYF. The CDR3 DNA reads as TGCGCCAGCAGCTTGGGAGGAATCGACACTGATACGCAGTATTTT. V gene TRBV5-1 combines with J gene TRBJ2-3, with D unresolved. The CDR3 length is 15 residues. Trimming shortened V by 0 bases and J by 6 bases, and 14 bases separated the two germline ends. The germline V gene has CDR1 SGHRS and CDR2 YFSETQ. The complete variable domain, with remaining parts taken from reference TRBV5-1 and TRBJ2-3, reads KAGVTQTPRYLIKTRGQQVTLSCSPISGHRSVSWYQQTPGQGLQFLFEYFSETQRNKGNFPGRFSGRQFSNSRSEMNVSTLELGDSALYLCASSLGGIDTDTQYFGPGTRLTVL.

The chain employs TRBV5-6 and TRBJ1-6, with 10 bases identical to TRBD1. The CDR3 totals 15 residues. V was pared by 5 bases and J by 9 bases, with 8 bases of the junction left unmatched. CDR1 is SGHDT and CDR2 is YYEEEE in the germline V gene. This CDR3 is CASRYTGTGVSPLHF. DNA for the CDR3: TGTGCCAGCAGGTATACCGGGACAGGGGTTTCACCCCTCCACTTT.

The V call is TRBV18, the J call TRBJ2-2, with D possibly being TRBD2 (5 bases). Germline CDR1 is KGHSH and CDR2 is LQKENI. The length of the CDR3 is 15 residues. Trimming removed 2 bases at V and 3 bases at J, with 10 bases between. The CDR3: CASSPEGWDTGELFF. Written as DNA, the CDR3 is TGTGCCAGCTCACCAGAGGGTTGGGACACCGGGGAGCTGTTTTTT.

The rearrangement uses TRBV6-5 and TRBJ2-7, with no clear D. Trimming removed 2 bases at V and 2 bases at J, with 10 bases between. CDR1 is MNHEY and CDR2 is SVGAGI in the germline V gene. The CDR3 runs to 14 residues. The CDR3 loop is CASSYGKLTYEQYF. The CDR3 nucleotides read TGTGCCAGCAGTTACGGGAAATTAACCTACGAGCAGTACTTC.

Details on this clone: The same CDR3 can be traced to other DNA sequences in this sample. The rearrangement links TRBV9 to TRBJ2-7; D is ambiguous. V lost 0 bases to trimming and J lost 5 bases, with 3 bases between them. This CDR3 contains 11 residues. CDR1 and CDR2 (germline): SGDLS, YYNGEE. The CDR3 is CASSVGDEQYF. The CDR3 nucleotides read TGTGCCAGCAGCGTAGGAGACGAGCAGTACTTC.

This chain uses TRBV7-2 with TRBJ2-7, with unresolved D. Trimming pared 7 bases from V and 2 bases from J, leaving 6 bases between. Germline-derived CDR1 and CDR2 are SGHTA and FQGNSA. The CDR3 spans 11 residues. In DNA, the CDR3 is TGTGCCAGCACCCAAGCCTACGAGCAGTACTTC. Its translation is CASTQAYEQYF. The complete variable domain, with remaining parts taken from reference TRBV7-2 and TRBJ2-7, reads GAGVSQSPSNKVTEKGKDVELRCDPISGHTALYWYRQSLGQGLEFLIYFQGNSAPDKSGLPSDRFSAERTGGSVSTLTIQRTQQEDSAVYLCASTQAYEQYFGPGTRLTVT.

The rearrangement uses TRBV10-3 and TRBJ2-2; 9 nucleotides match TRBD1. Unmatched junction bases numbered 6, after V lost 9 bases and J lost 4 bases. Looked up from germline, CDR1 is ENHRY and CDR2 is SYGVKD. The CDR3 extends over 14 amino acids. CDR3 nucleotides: TGTGCCATACAAACGGACAGGGGCACCGGGGAGCTGTTTTTT. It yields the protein CAIQTDRGTGELFF.

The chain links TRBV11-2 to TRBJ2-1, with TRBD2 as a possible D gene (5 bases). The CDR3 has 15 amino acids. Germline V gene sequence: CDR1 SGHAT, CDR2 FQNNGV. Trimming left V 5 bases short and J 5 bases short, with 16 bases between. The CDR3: CASSRPGSVDNEQFF. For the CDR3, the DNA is TGTGCCAGCAGCCGCCCGGGGTCGGTGGACAATGAGCAGTTCTTC.

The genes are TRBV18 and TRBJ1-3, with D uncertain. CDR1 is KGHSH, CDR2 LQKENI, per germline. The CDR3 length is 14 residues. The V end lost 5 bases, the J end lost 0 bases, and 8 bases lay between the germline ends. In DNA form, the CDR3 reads TGTGCCAGCTCAGTGGGCCGCTCTGGAAACACCATATATTTT. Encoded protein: CASSVGRSGNTIYF.

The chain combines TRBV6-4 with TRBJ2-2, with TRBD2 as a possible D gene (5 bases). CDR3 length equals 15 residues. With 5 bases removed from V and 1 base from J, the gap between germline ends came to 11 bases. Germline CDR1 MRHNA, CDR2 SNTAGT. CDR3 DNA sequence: TGTGCCAGCAGTTCGGACTCTTTGAACACCGGGGAGCTGTTTTTT. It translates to CASSSDSLNTGELFF.

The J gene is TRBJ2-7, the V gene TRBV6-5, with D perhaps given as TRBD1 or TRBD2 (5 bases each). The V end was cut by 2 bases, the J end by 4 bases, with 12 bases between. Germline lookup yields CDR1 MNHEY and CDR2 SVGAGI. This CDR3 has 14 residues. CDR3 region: CASSYRGARYEQYF. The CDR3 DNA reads TGTGCCAGCAGTTACCGAGGGGCGCGGTACGAGCAGTACTTC.

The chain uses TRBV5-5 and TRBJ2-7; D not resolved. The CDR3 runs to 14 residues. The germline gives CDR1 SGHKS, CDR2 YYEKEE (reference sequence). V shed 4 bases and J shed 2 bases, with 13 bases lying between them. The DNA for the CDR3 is TGTGCCAGCAGCCTAGAGGACGGCCCCTACGAGCAGTACTTC. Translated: CASSLEDGPYEQYF. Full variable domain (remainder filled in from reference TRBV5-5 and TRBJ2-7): DAGVTQSPTHLIKTRGQQVTLRCSPISGHKSVSWYQQVLGQGPQFIFQYYEKEERGRGNFPDRFSARQFPNYSSELNVNALLLGDSALYLCASSLEDGPYEQYFGPGTRLTVT.

CDR3 protein: CASKKREAPAAQYF. The CDR3 DNA sequence: TGTGCCAGCAAGAAAAGAGAGGCCCCCGCGGCGCAGTACTTC. This chain uses TRBV6-1 with TRBJ2-7, with no clear D. The V end was cut by 7 bases, the J end by 9 bases, with 22 bases between. The CDR3 totals 14 residues. The germline V gene has CDR1 MNHNS and CDR2 SASEGT.

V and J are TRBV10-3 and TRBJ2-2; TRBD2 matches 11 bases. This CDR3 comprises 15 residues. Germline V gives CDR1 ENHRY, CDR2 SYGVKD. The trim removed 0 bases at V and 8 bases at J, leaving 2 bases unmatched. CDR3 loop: CAISESTSGSGELFF. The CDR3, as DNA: TGTGCCATCAGTGAGTCTACTAGCGGGAGTGGGGAGCTGTTTTTT.

In nucleotides, the CDR3 is TGTGCCAGTGTGGACTACCCAACCTACGAGCAGTACTTC. The encoded protein is CASVDYPTYEQYF. The V and J genes are TRBV2 and TRBJ2-7; possible D gene TRBD2, 6 bases. Germline V gene lookup returns CDR1 SNHLY and CDR2 FYNNEI. The V end was cut by 9 bases, the J end by 2 bases, with 14 bases between. This CDR3 contains 13 residues.

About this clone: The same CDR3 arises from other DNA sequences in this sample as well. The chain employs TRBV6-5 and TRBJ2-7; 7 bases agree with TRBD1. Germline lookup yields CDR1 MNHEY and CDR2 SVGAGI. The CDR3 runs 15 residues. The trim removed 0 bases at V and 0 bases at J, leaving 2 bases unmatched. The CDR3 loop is CASSYSGDSSYEQYF. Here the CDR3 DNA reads TGTGCCAGCAGTTACTCTGGGGACAGCTCCTACGAGCAGTACTTC.

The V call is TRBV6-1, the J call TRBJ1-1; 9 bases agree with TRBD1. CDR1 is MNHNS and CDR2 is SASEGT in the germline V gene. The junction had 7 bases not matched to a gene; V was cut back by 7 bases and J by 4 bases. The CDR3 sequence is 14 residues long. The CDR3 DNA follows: TGTGCCAGCACCCGGGACAGGGTTGGCACTGAAGCTTTCTTT. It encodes CASTRDRVGTEAFF.

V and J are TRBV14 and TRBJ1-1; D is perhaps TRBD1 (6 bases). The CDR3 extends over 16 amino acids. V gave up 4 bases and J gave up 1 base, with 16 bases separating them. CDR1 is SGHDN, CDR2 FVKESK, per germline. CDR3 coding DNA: TGTGCCAGCAGCCCCACACCGTCGACAGGGAACACTGAAGCTTTCTTT. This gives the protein CASSPTPSTGNTEAFF.

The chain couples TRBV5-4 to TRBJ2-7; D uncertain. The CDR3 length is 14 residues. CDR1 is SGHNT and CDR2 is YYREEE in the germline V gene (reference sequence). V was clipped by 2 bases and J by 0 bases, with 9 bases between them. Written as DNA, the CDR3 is TGTGCCAGCAGCTTAAATCCAGTCTCCTACGAGCAGTACTTC. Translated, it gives CASSLNPVSYEQYF.

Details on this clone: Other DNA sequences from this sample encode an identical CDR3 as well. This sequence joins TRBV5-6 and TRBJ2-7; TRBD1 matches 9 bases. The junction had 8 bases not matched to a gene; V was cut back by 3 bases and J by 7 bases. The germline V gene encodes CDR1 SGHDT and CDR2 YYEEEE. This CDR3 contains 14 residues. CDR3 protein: CASSSGTGLYEQYF. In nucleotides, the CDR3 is TGTGCCAGCAGCTCCGGGACAGGGCTGTATGAGCAGTACTTC.

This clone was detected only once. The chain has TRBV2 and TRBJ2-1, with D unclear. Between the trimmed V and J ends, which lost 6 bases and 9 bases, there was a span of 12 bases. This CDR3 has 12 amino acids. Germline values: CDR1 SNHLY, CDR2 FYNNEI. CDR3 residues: CASRVSSGEQFF. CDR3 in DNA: TGTGCCAGCAGGGTTAGCTCCGGTGAGCAGTTCTTC.

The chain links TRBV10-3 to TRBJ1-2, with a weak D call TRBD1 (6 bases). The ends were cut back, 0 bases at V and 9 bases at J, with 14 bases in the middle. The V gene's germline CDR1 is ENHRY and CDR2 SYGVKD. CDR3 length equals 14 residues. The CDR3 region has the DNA TGTGCCATCAGTGAGTCGGTGCAGGGGCATCGCTACACCTTC. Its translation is CAISESVQGHRYTF.

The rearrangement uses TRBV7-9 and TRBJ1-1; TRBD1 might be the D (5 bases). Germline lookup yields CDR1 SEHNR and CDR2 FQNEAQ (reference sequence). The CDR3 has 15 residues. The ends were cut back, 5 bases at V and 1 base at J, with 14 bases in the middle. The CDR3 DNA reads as TGTGCCAGCAGCCGCCCAGGGTCCAGGAACACTGAAGCTTTCTTT. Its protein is CASSRPGSRNTEAFF.

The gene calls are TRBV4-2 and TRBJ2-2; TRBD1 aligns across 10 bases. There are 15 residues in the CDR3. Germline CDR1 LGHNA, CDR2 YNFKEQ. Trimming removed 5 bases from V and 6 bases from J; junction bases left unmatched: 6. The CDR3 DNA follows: TGTGCCAGCAGCAGCCGGGACAGGGGAGCCGGGGAGCTGTTTTTT. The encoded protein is CASSSRDRGAGELFF.